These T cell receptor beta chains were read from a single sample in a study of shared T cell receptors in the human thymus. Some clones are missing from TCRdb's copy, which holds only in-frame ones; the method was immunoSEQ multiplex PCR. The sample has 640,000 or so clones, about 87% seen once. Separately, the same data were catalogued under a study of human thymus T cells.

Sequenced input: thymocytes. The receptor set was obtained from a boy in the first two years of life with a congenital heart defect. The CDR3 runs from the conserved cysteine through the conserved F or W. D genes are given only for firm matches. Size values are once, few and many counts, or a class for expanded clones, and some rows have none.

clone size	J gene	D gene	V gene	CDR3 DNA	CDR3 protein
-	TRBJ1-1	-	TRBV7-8	TGTGCCAGCAGCCCGCCCCCCATCACTACTGAAGCTTTCTTT	CASSPPPITTEAFF
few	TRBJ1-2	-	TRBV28	TGTGCCAGCACCTCCCGTCCCGTCTTTGGCTACACCTTC	CASTSRPVFGYTF
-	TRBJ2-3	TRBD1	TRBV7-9	TGTGCCAGCAGACTAACTCCGGGACAGGGCGATACGCAGTATTTT	CASRLTPGQGDTQYF
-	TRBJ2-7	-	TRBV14	TGTGCCAGCAGCCAAGTGGCAAGTTTTACCTACGAGCAGTACTTC	CASSQVASFTYEQYF
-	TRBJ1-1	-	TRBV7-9	TGTGCCAGCAGCCCATGGCAGGGGAGGGAAACTGAAGCTTTCTTT	CASSPWQGRETEAFF
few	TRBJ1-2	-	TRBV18	TGTGCCAGCTCACCAGCTCACCGAGCTAACTATGGCTACACCTTC	CASSPAHRANYGYTF
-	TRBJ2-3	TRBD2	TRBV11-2	TGTGCCACCGCTAGCGGGGGGGCCCCGAGGTTT	CATASGGAPRF
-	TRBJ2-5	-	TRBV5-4	TGTGCCAGCAGCTTCACGGGGGACCAAGAGACCCAGTACTTC	CASSFTGDQETQYF
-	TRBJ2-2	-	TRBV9	TGTGCCAGCAGCCTACAGGGGGGGGACACCGGGGAGCTGTTTTTT	CASSLQGGDTGELFF
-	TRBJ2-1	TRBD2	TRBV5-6	TGTGCCAGCAGCTTGGGACTAGCGGCGATCAATGAGCAGTTCTTC	CASSLGLAAINEQFF
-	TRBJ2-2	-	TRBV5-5	TGTGCCAGCAGCTTGGAGCAGGGCTTGTCGAGCACCGGGGAGCTGTTTTTT	CASSLEQGLSSTGELFF
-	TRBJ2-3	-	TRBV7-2	TGTGCCAGCAGCTTAGCGCGGAGTAGCCCCCCCACGCAGTATTTT	CASSLARSSPPTQYF
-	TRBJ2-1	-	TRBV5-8	TGTGCCAGCAGCTTGTCAGCGGAAGGGAATGAGCAGTTCTTC	CASSLSAEGNEQFF
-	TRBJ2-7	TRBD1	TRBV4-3	TGCGCCAGCAGCCAAGATTGGACAGGGCTTTCCTACGAGCAGTACTTC	CASSQDWTGLSYEQYF
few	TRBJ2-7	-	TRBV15	TGTGCCACCAGCAGAGAGGAGATTGACAGGACGTTTCAAGGCGAGCAGTACTTC	CATSREEIDRTFQGEQYF
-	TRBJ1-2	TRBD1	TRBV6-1	TGTGCCAGCAGTCCGGACAGGGCTGGCTACACCTTC	CASSPDRAGYTF
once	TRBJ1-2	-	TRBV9	TGTGCCAGCAGCCACATACCCCCTAACTATGGCTACACCTTC	CASSHIPPNYGYTF